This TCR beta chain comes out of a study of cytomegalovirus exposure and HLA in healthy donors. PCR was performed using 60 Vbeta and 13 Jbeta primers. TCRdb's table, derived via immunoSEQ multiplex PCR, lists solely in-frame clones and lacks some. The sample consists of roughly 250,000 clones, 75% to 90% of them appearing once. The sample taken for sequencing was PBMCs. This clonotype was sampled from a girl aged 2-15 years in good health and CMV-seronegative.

In DNA form, the CDR3 reads TGTGCCAGCAGCGTAGTCCCGACAGATACGCAGTATTTT. Amino acid sequence: CASSVVPTDTQYF. The rearrangement links TRBV9 to TRBJ2-3; D unclear. CDR3 length: 13 amino acids. CDR1 SGDLS and CDR2 YYNGEE come from the germline V gene. V lost 0 bases, J lost 3 bases, and 5 bases lay in between.